This entry is about one TCR beta chain. Its antigen is still unknown. These data come from a study of post-analysis software for immune sequencing data. About the research overall: Clinical courses comprised relapsing-remitting, secondary progressive and progressive-relapsing multiple sclerosis.

Study outcomes and limitations: Patients showed TRBV5-6, TRBV5-1 and TRBV20-1 among roughly 5 TRBV segments more frequent than in controls. Significantly lower normalized Chao1 diversity was found in patients with multiple sclerosis relative to controls.

TCR beta cDNA libraries included unique molecular identifiers. TCRdb recomputed calls from the PCR reads with MiXCR, one row per CDR3 protein. The sample has about 680,000 distinct CDR3 sequences, around 64% seen once. The J segment lost 4 bases and the V segment lost 0 bases, leaving 9 bases of the junction unmatched. Germline V gene lookup returns CDR1 DFQATT and CDR2 SNEGSKA (reference sequence). This CDR3 is 16 amino acids long. The genes are TRBV20-1 and TRBJ2-7; 10 bases map to TRBD2. The clonotype originates from a girl aged 2 to 10 with multiple sclerosis. The sample comprised blood. CDR3 sequence reads: CSARDTSGTSMYEQYF. Here the CDR3 DNA reads TGCAGTGCTAGAGATACTAGCGGGACGTCAATGTACGAGCAGTACTTC.